This is a list of T cell receptor beta chains from one sample in a study of a mutant IDH1 vaccine in newly diagnosed glioma. These TCRs' antigens remain unknown. This table comes from immunoSEQ multiplex PCR, and its TCRdb copy is limited to in-frame clones, with some not included. The sample has roughly 46,000 clones; roughly 80% are singletons. This sample comprised PBMCs, obtained from a glioma patient whose treatment included an IDH1 peptide vaccine. These TCRs come from a woman aged 25-40 years with glioma. Some clones in this sample may be carry-over from other donors' samples. The CDR3 runs from the conserved cysteine through the conserved F or W. A D gene is named only where the DNA matches it firmly. Clone size appears in some rows only: once, few, many, or a class for an expanded clone.

D gene,J gene,clone size,V gene,CDR3 protein,CDR3 DNA
-,TRBJ2-7,-,TRBV5-1,CASSLVAGTYEQYF,TGCGCCAGCAGCTTGGTGGCAGGGACGTACGAGCAGTACTTC
-,TRBJ1-5,few,TRBV30,CAWRSQASNQPQHF,TGTGCCTGGAGGTCCCAGGCTAGCAATCAGCCCCAGCATTTT
-,TRBJ2-3,-,TRBV2,CASSEAQVIDTQYF,TGTGCCAGCAGTGAAGCGCAAGTCATAGATACGCAGTATTTT
-,TRBJ1-1,-,TRBV10-1,CASSEPLGEAFF,TGCGCCAGCAGTGAACCGTTAGGTGAAGCTTTCTTT
-,TRBJ2-7,-,TRBV29-1,CSGRVGGRGEQYF,TGCAGCGGGAGAGTAGGGGGTCGGGGCGAGCAGTACTTC
-,TRBJ2-3,-,TRBV4-3,CASSRSKASGVGTDTQYF,TGCGCCAGCAGCCGAAGTAAAGCGTCAGGGGTTGGCACAGATACGCAGTATTTT
TRBD1,TRBJ1-1,-,TRBV27,CASSLQGQGAEAFF,TGTGCCAGCAGTTTACAGGGACAGGGGGCTGAAGCTTTCTTT
TRBD1,TRBJ1-5,-,TRBV27,CASSFTTGGSNQPQHF,TGTGCCAGCAGCTTCACGACAGGGGGGAGCAATCAGCCCCAGCATTTT
-,TRBJ1-5,-,TRBV7-9,CASSLGSNSNQPQHF,TGTGCCAGCAGTCTGGGGAGTAATAGCAATCAGCCCCAGCATTTT
-,TRBJ1-3,-,TRBV6-6,CASTNSGNTIYF,TGTGCCAGCACGAATTCTGGAAACACCATATATTTT
TRBD1,TRBJ2-7,-,TRBV27,CASASGGDRAYEQYF,TGTGCCAGCGCCTCCGGAGGGGACAGGGCCTACGAGCAGTACTTC
-,TRBJ2-7,-,TRBV25-1,CASSHSYEQYF,TGTGCCAGCAGTCACTCCTACGAGCAGTACTTC
TRBD1,TRBJ1-1,-,TRBV29-1,CSVDLGRGTEAFF,TGCAGCGTTGATTTGGGCAGGGGGACTGAAGCTTTCTTT
-,TRBJ1-1,-,TRBV7-8,CASSYGGEVNTEAFF,TGTGCCAGCAGCTACGGGGGCGAGGTGAACACTGAAGCTTTCTTT
-,TRBJ2-7,-,TRBV11-2,CASSFGSYEQYF,TGTGCCAGCAGCTTTGGCAGCTACGAGCAGTACTTC
-,TRBJ1-2,-,TRBV18,CASSPPLTGIDYGYTF,TGTGCCAGCTCACCACCCTTAACAGGAATCGACTATGGCTACACCTTC
-,TRBJ1-4,-,TRBV19,CASSDGPTPTNEKLFF,TGTGCCAGTAGCGACGGACCGACCCCAACTAATGAAAAACTGTTTTTT
-,TRBJ2-4,-,TRBV5-6,CASSLQGNWVKNIQYF,TGTGCCAGCAGCTTACAGGGAAATTGGGTCAAAAACATTCAGTACTTC
-,TRBJ2-3,-,TRBV20-1,CSARPVDTQYF,TGCAGTGCTCGGCCGGTAGATACGCAGTATTTT
TRBD1,TRBJ1-4,-,TRBV18,CASSQTWGQDGKLFF,TGTGCCAGCTCACAGACGTGGGGACAGGACGGAAAACTGTTTTTT
-,TRBJ2-4,-,TRBV30,CAWSVWGGENIQYF,TGTGCCTGGAGTGTATGGGGCGGGGAAAACATTCAGTACTTC
-,TRBJ2-3,-,TRBV27,CASSWGDTDTQYF,TGTGCCAGCAGTTGGGGGGACACAGATACGCAGTATTTT
-,TRBJ1-4,-,TRBV27,CASSSYGVPGSEKLFF,TGTGCCAGCAGTTCCTACGGGGTCCCGGGTAGTGAAAAACTGTTTTTT
TRBD2,TRBJ2-1,-,TRBV2,CATNKGTSEYNEQFF,TGTGCCACCAATAAAGGGACTAGCGAATACAATGAGCAGTTCTTC